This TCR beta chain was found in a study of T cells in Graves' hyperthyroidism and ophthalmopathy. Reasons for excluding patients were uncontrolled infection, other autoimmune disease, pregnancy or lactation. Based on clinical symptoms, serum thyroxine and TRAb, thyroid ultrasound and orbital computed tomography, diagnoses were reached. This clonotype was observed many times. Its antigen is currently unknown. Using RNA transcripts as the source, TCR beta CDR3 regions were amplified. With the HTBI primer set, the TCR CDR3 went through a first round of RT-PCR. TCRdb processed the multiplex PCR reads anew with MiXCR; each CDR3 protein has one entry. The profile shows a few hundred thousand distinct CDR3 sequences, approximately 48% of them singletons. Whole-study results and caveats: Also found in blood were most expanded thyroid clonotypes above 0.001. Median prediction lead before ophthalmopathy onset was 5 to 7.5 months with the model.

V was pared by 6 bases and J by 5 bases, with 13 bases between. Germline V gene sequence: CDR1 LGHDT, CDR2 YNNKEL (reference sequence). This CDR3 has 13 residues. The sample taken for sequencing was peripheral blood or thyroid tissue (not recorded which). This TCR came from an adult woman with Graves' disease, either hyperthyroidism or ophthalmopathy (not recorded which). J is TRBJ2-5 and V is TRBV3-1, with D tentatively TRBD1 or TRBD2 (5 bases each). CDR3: CASRGTVAETQYF. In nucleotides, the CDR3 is TGTGCCAGCAGAGGGACGGTAGCGGAGACCCAGTACTTC.